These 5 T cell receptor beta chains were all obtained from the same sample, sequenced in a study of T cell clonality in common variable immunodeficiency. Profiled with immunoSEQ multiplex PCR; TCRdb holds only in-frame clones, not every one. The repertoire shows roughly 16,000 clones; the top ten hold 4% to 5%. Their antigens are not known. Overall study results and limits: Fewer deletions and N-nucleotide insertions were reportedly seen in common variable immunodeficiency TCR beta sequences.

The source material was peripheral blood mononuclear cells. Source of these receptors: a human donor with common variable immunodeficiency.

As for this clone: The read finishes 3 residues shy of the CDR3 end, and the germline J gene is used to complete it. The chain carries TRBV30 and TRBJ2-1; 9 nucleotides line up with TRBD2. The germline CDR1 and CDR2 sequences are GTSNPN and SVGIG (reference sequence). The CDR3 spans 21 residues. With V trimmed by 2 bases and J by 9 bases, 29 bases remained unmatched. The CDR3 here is CAWSPPAGDGRLYLAGSEQFF. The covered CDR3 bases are TGTGCCTGGAGTCCACCGGCGGGGGACGGACGATTATACCTAGCGGGAAGTGAG.

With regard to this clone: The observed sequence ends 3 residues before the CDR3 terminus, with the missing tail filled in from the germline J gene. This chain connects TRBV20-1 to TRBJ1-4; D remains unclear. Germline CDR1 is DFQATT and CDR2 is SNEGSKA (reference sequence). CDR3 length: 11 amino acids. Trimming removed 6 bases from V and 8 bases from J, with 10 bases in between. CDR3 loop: CSAGSREKLFF. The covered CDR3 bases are TGCAGTGCAGGGTCTCGGGAAAAA.

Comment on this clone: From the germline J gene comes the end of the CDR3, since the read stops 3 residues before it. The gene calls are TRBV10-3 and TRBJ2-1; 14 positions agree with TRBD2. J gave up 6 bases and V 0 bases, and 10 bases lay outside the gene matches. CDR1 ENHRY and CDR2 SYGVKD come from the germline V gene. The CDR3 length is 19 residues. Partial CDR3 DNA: TGTGCCATCAGTGAGTCGGGGGTGGGGACTAGCGGGAGACGCAATGAG. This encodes CAISESGVGTSGRRNE. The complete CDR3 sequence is CAISESGVGTSGRRNEQFF.

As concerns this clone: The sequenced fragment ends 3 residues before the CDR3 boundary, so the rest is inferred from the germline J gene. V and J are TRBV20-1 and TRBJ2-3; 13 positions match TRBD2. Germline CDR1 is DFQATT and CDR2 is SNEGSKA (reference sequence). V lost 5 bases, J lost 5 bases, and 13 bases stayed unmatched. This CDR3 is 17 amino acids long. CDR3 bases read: TGCAGTGCTGGACTAGCGGGAGTGCTGGGTTTTGGAGATACG. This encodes CSAGLAGVLGFGDT. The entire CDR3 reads CSAGLAGVLGFGDTQYF.

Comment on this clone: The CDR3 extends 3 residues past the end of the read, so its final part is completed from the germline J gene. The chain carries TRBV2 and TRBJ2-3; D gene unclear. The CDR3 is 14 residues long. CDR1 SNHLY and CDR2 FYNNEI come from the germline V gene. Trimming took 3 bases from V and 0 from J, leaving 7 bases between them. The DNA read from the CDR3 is TGTGCCAGCAGTGACGAACGGAGCACAGATACG. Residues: CASSDERSTDT. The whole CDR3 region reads CASSDERSTDTQYF.